The 20 T cell receptor beta chains below come from one sample, sequenced in a study of cytomegalovirus exposure and HLA in healthy donors. The PCR made use of 60 Vbeta and 13 Jbeta primers. TCRdb's table, derived via immunoSEQ multiplex PCR, lists solely in-frame clones and lacks some. Of 130,000 to 150,000 clones listed, 80% are singletons. Sequencing was carried out using PBMCs. All receptors come from a woman between 25 and 40 years old in good health and CMV-seronegative.

V and J are TRBV11-1 and TRBJ2-5; 12 bases match TRBD2. J was trimmed by 5 bases and V by 7 bases; bases with no gene match: 17. Germline CDR1 is SGHAT and CDR2 is FQDESV (reference sequence). This CDR3 is 18 amino acids long. CDR3 sequence (DNA): TGTGCCAGCACCAATCCCATGAGGACTAGCGGGGTCGGGGAGACCCAGTACTTC. This gives the protein CASTNPMRTSGVGETQYF.

This clone has more than one count but fewer than ten. The V and J genes are TRBV5-4 and TRBJ2-7; TRBD2 agrees at 11 bases. Germline-derived CDR1 and CDR2 are SGHNT and YYREEE (reference sequence). The V and J ends lost 5 bases and 0 bases, in that order; junction bases with no gene match: 4. This CDR3 has 15 residues. CDR3 nucleotide sequence: TGTGCCAGCAGTTTTAGCGGGAGGGCCTCCTACGAGCAGTACTTC. Residues: CASSFSGRASYEQYF.

The table lists this clone with a count of one. The genes are TRBV9 and TRBJ1-4, with 10 bases matching TRBD1. The CDR3 spans 15 residues. Germline values: CDR1 SGDLS, CDR2 YYNGEE. Trimming at V came to 4 bases and at J to 8 bases, leaving 8 bases not matched to a gene. CDR3 in DNA: TGTGCCAGCAGCACCGGGACAGGGGCGGGAGAAAAACTGTTTTTT. Translation gives CASSTGTGAGEKLFF.

This clone appeared a few times. The gene calls are TRBV5-1 and TRBJ2-7; TRBD2 matches at 7 bases. The CDR3 has 14 residues. In germline, CDR1 is SGHRS, CDR2 YFSETQ. The junction had 10 bases not matched to a gene; V was cut back by 3 bases and J by 7 bases. CDR3 in amino acids: CASSSNTNGGEQYF. In nucleotides, the CDR3 is TGCGCCAGCAGCTCAAATACGAACGGGGGGGAGCAGTACTTC.

V gene TRBV5-4 combines with J gene TRBJ1-2, with D tentatively TRBD1 (5 bases). Germline CDR1 reads SGHNT; CDR2 reads YYREEE (reference sequence). CDR3 length equals 15 residues. The V and J ends lost 0 bases and 3 bases respectively, with 12 bases between them. The CDR3 spells CASSLGRGEDYGYTF. CDR3 sequence (DNA): TGTGCCAGCAGCTTGGGACGGGGGGAGGACTATGGCTACACCTTC.

This sequence joins TRBV2 and TRBJ1-1, with 8 positions matching TRBD1. CDR3 length: 15 amino acids. Germline V gene data show CDR1 as SNHLY and CDR2 as FYNNEI. Losses at the gene ends were 3 bases for V and 0 bases for J; bases not matched to a gene: 3. The chain's CDR3 is CASSEPRGLNTEAFF. The CDR3 coding sequence is TGTGCCAGCAGTGAGCCCAGGGGGCTGAACACTGAAGCTTTCTTT. Based on the CDR3 plus reference TRBV2 and TRBJ1-1, the full variable domain is EPEVTQTPSHQVTQMGQEVILRCVPISNHLYFYWYRQILGQKVEFLVSFYNNEISEKSEIFDDQFSVERPDGSNFTLKIRSTKLEDSAMYFCASSEPRGLNTEAFFGQGTRLTVV.

This chain links TRBV5-1 with TRBJ2-7; possible D gene TRBD2, 7 bases. The CDR3 contains 16 residues. Trimming removed 2 bases from V and 2 bases from J, with 17 bases in between. The germline V gene encodes CDR1 SGHRS and CDR2 YFSETQ. DNA of the CDR3: TGCGCCAGCAGCTTCGGGCGGGGGCCACCTACCTACGAGCAGTACTTC. Amino acids: CASSFGRGPPTYEQYF.

The V gene is TRBV2, the J gene TRBJ2-7; TRBD1 matches 7 bases. Germline assignment: CDR1 SNHLY and CDR2 FYNNEI. V was clipped by 5 bases and J by 4 bases; unmatched bases: 8. The CDR3 contains 14 residues. CDR3 nucleotide sequence: TGTGCCAGCAGTTGGGAGACAGGGAGATACGAGCAGTACTTC. This sequence encodes CASSWETGRYEQYF.

This clone was counted a single time. The chain employs TRBV10-2 and TRBJ2-7; 11 bases match TRBD2. This CDR3 has 15 amino acids. J gave up 4 bases and V 2 bases, and 4 bases lay outside the gene matches. Germline CDR1 and CDR2: WSHSY and SAAADI. The DNA for the CDR3 is TGCGCCAGCAGTGAGGGTACTAGCGGGGGTTACGAGCAGTACTTC. Amino acids: CASSEGTSGGYEQYF.

This sequence joins TRBV19 and TRBJ1-2; D gene uncertain. Trimming removed 3 bases from V and 6 bases from J, with 14 bases in between. The CDR3 length is 14 residues. The germline V gene encodes CDR1 LNHDA and CDR2 SQIVND (reference sequence). CDR3 DNA sequence: TGTGCCAGTAGTATCGGGGTGCAGGTTAATGGCTACACCTTC. It is translated as CASSIGVQVNGYTF.

The gene calls are TRBV10-3 and TRBJ2-1; no reliable D call. There are 11 residues in the CDR3. The germline V gene has CDR1 ENHRY and CDR2 SYGVKD. The V gene lost 5 bases and the J gene lost 7 bases, with 6 bases spanning the gap. The CDR3 coding sequence is TGTGCCATCAGTAAGAGTAATGAGCAGTTCTTC. It yields the protein CAISKSNEQFF.

This sequence joins TRBV21-1 and TRBJ2-5; the D call in the table, TRBD2, was not verified against the DNA. TRBV21-1 is shown as a pseudogene. The CDR3 spans 19 residues. DNA for the CDR3: TGTGCCAGCAGCAAAGTGACGGGAGTGAGGTTCTGTAAGGGAGAGACCCAGTACTTC. It specifies CASSKVTGVRFCKGETQYF.

Only a few counts were recorded for this clone. This chain uses TRBV6-6 with TRBJ1-2; D may be TRBD1 (5 bases). This CDR3 contains 13 residues. The V gene's germline CDR1 is MNHNY and CDR2 SVGAGI (reference sequence). Trimming left V 2 bases short and J 8 bases short, with 12 bases between. CDR3 coding DNA: TGTGCCAGCAGTTACCTGGACAATAGCGGCTACACCTTC. It specifies CASSYLDNSGYTF.

The chain links TRBV20-1 to TRBJ2-1; D ambiguous. V was shortened by 5 bases and J by 7 bases, with 9 bases between the two germline ends. Germline CDR1 DFQATT, CDR2 SNEGSKA (reference sequence). The CDR3 covers 11 residues. The CDR3 DNA reads TGCAGTGCTCGAAGCGCGAATGAGCAGTTCTTC. Amino acid sequence: CSARSANEQFF.

This clone came up a few times. The chain combines TRBV10-1 with TRBJ1-1, with a weak D call TRBD1 (5 bases). The germline V gene encodes CDR1 WNHNN and CDR2 SYGVQD (reference sequence). V lost 2 bases and J 1 base, leaving 8 bases between the germline ends. This CDR3 is 14 amino acids long. The CDR3 sequence is CASSEGHPNTEAFF. For the CDR3, the DNA is TGCGCCAGCAGTGAGGGACATCCGAACACTGAAGCTTTCTTT.

This clone was seen only once. This chain joins TRBV19 and TRBJ1-2, with 7 bases matching TRBD1. This CDR3 is built from 11 residues. Trimming at V came to 6 bases and at J to 6 bases, leaving 1 base not matched to a gene. Germline-derived CDR1 and CDR2 are LNHDA and SQIVND (reference sequence). The CDR3 DNA sequence: TGTGCCAGTAGCGGACAGGATGGCTACACCTTC. Its translation is CASSGQDGYTF.

This rearrangement joins TRBV6-6 to TRBJ1-3; 12 nucleotides agree with TRBD1. The CDR3 loop spans 16 amino acids. Germline CDR1 reads MNHNY; CDR2 reads SVGAGI (reference sequence). With V trimmed by 5 bases and J by 2 bases, 4 bases remained unmatched. The chain's CDR3 is CASSPRDRGPGNTIYF. CDR3 in DNA: TGTGCCAGCAGTCCCCGGGACAGGGGGCCTGGAAACACCATATATTTT.

The V and J genes are TRBV25-1 and TRBJ1-6, with a possible D match to TRBD1 (6 bases). This CDR3 region has 15 residues. V was trimmed by 5 bases and J by 9 bases, leaving 17 bases between them. The germline CDR1 and CDR2 sequences are MGHDK and SYGVNS. The CDR3 is CASSQGSKVGSPLHF. The CDR3 DNA follows: TGTGCCAGCAGTCAGGGGTCCAAAGTCGGTTCACCCCTCCACTTT.

As concerns this clone: Distinct nucleotide sequences in the sample also encode this CDR3. This sequence joins TRBV7-3 and TRBJ2-5, with TRBD1 identical over 10 bases. The V gene end was trimmed by 2 bases and the J gene end by 3 bases; junction bases not matched to a gene: 3. This CDR3 contains 15 residues. Looked up from germline, CDR1 is SGHTA and CDR2 is FQGTGA. CDR3 region: CASSLLGTGEETQYF. CDR3 bases: TGTGCCAGCAGCTTACTAGGGACAGGGGAAGAGACCCAGTACTTC. Full variable domain (outside the CDR3, taken from reference TRBV7-3 and TRBJ2-5): GAGVSQTPSNKVTEKGKYVELRCDPISGHTALYWYRQSLGQGPEFLIYFQGTGAADDSGLPNDRFFAVRPEGSVSTLKIQRTERGDSAVYLCASSLLGTGEETQYFGPGTRLLVL.

The chain is built from TRBV7-3 and TRBJ2-3; 7 bases align to TRBD1. Unmatched junction bases numbered 3, after V lost 5 bases and J lost 4 bases. Germline-derived CDR1 and CDR2 are SGHTA and FQGTGA. The CDR3 has 13 residues. CDR3 in amino acids: CASSIQGADTQYF. The CDR3 region has the DNA TGTGCCAGCAGCATCCAGGGGGCAGATACGCAGTATTTT.